The clone carrying this T cell receptor (beta chain) was counted between two and nine times. The antigen is not known. The CDR3 contains 17 residues. The J segment lost 2 bases and the V segment lost 6 bases, leaving 11 bases of the junction unmatched. This sample is drawn from a study of molecular identifiers for immune sequencing clone quantification. Broader study findings: For effector cells, clones above 20 RNA copies held over 97% of molecules; for naive cells, under 1%.

TCRdb reanalysed the PCR reads using MiXCR and keeps one entry per CDR3 protein. The sample has more than 550,000 distinct CDR3 sequences, less than 30% seen once. Sequencing used naive CD8+ T cells from blood, with Jurkat cell RNA spiked in. Stated subset: FACS-sorted CD8+CD4-CCR7+CD45RA+ naive T cells. The V and J genes are TRBV12-3 or TRBV12-4 and TRBJ2-1; 9 bases are a match to TRBD2. The origin of this receptor is a human donor in good health. Some libraries in this study had Jurkat cell RNA spiked in. The CDR3 DNA reads as TGTGCCAGCAGGGGGATGGCGGGGGGGCACACCTACAATGAGCAGTTCTTC. It specifies CASRGMAGGHTYNEQFF.